The 8 T cell receptor beta chains reported below all come from one sample, sequenced in a study of blood T cell repertoires in COVID-19. Assay: immunoSEQ multiplex PCR; the TCRdb copy retains only in-frame clones and omits some. The sample consists of roughly 140,000 clones, 75% to 90% of them appearing once. Specimen: peripheral blood. The receptors were gathered from a woman aged 35 to 49 with acute or convalescent COVID-19.

The chain combines TRBV19 with TRBJ1-5; 7 nucleotides line up with TRBD1. V lost 4 bases, J lost 4 bases, and 7 bases stayed unmatched. This CDR3 is 15 amino acids long. Germline-derived CDR1 and CDR2 are LNHDA and SQIVND (reference sequence). The CDR3 region is CASSNRQGRNQPQHF. Written as DNA, the CDR3 is TGTGCCAGTAGTAACAGACAGGGCAGAAATCAGCCCCAGCATTTT.

This sequence joins TRBV3-1 (or the pseudogene TRBV3-2) and TRBJ2-3; D is perhaps TRBD2 (6 bases). Trimming shortened V by 2 bases and J by 2 bases, and 14 bases separated the two germline ends. The germline V gene encodes CDR1 LGHDT and CDR2 YNNKEL (reference sequence). CDR3 length: 16 residues. The CDR3 loop is CASSQISGSPTDTQYF. For the CDR3, the DNA is TGTGCCAGCAGCCAAATAAGCGGGTCCCCCACAGATACGCAGTATTTT.

The chain has TRBV5-6 and TRBJ2-4; 12 bases are a match to TRBD2. The V gene's germline CDR1 is SGHDT and CDR2 YYEEEE. CDR3 length equals 17 residues. With 1 base clipped from V and 8 bases from J, the junction kept 10 bases outside the gene matches. This CDR3 is CASSLLASGGAGDIQYF. CDR3 in DNA: TGTGCCAGCAGCTTGCTGGCTAGCGGGGGGGCCGGAGACATTCAGTACTTC. Complete variable domain (other parts from reference TRBV5-6 and TRBJ2-4): DAGVTQSPTHLIKTRGQQVTLRCSPKSGHDTVSWYQQALGQGPQFIFQYYEEEERQRGNFPDRFSGHQFPNYSSELNVNALLLGDSALYLCASSLLASGGAGDIQYFGAGTRLSVL.

The J gene is TRBJ1-1, the V gene TRBV12-3 or TRBV12-4; TRBD1 might be the D (5 bases). This CDR3 is 13 amino acids long. The V gene lost 5 bases and the J gene lost 6 bases, with 13 bases spanning the gap. The CDR3 DNA is TGTGCCAGCAGTCGAACAGGCTATGCTGAAGCTTTCTTT. As protein: CASSRTGYAEAFF.

V gene TRBV5-6 combines with J gene TRBJ2-1; 10 bases fit TRBD2. V lost 2 bases, J lost 3 bases, and 8 bases stayed unmatched. The length of the CDR3 is 17 residues. Per the germline V gene, CDR1 is SGHDT and CDR2 is YYEEEE. The CDR3 region has the DNA TGTGCCAGCAGCTTCGGTTCTAGCGGGAGCTTCTACAATGAGCAGTTCTTC. Its translation: CASSFGSSGSFYNEQFF.

The chain combines TRBV3-1 (or the pseudogene TRBV3-2) with TRBJ2-7; maybe TRBD1 (6 bases). V lost 1 base and J 3 bases, leaving 19 bases between the germline ends. CDR1 and CDR2 from the germline V gene are LGHDT and YNNKEL (reference sequence). The CDR3 contains 17 residues. In DNA, the CDR3 is TGTGCCAGCAGCCAAGCTCTGTCGGGCACACAGGGCTACGAGCAGTACTTC. Translation: CASSQALSGTQGYEQYF.

The V call is TRBV28, the J call TRBJ2-5; 7 positions match TRBD1. V lost 6 bases to trimming and J lost 4 bases; unmatched junction nucleotides: 5. CDR1 is MDHEN and CDR2 is SYDVKM in the germline V gene. The CDR3 spans 13 residues. The CDR3 here is CASSMGQIETQYF. The CDR3, as DNA: TGTGCCAGCAGCATGGGACAGATAGAGACCCAGTACTTC.

The J gene is TRBJ2-1, the V gene TRBV2, with a tentative D call TRBD2 (5 bases). V lost 6 bases, J lost 12 bases, and 21 bases lay in between. The CDR3 covers 14 residues. CDR1 is SNHLY, CDR2 FYNNEI, per germline. CDR3 sequence reads: CASRARELVVWQFF. For the CDR3, the DNA is TGTGCCAGCAGAGCTAGGGAACTAGTTGTTTGGCAGTTCTTC.